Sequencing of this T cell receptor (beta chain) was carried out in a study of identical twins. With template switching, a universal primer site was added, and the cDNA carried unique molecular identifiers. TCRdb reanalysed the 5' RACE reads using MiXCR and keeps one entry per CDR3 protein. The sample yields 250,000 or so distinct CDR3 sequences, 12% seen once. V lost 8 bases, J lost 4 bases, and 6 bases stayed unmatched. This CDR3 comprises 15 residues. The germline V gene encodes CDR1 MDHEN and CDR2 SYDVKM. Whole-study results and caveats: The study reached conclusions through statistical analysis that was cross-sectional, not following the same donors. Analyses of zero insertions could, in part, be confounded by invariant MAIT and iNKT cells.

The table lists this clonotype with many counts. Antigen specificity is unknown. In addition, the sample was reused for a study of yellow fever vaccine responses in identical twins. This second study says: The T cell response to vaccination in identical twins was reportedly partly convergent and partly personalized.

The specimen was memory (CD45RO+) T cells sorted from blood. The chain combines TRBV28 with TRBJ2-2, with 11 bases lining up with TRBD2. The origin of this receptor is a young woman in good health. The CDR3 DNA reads TGTGCCAGCCCGCCTAGCGGGGGGTCCACCGGGGAGCTGTTTTTT. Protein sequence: CASPPSGGSTGELFF.